Below are 28 T cell receptor beta chains sequenced from a single sample in a study of blood T cell repertoires in COVID-19. Method: immunoSEQ multiplex PCR; TCRdb's copy keeps in-frame clones and lacks some. The data contain about 62,000 clones, 80% to 95% of them seen just once; the ten biggest clones take up 5% to 6%. The specimen was peripheral blood. The receptors here all came from a human donor in a cohort sampled during active COVID-19.

The chain couples TRBV11-2 to TRBJ2-7; D gene ambiguous. V shed 3 bases and J shed 0 bases, with 12 bases lying between them. The germline V gene encodes CDR1 SGHAT and CDR2 FQNNGV. There are 15 residues in the CDR3. The CDR3: CASSFTARSSYEQYF. The CDR3 bases are TGTGCCAGCAGCTTTACCGCTAGGAGCTCCTACGAGCAGTACTTC.

The J gene is TRBJ2-1, the V gene TRBV9; tentative D call: TRBD2 (5 bases). V dropped 4 bases and J dropped 9 bases, with 14 bases sitting between them. The CDR3 length is 13 residues. Germline CDR1 and CDR2: SGDLS and YYNGEE. CDR3 protein: CASSRPPSLEQFF. The CDR3 coding sequence is TGTGCCAGCAGCCGCCCCCCTAGCCTTGAGCAGTTCTTC.

This chain joins TRBV7-6 and TRBJ2-2, with 9 bases lining up with TRBD1. This CDR3 spans 19 amino acids. Unmatched junction bases numbered 13, after V lost 1 base and J lost 4 bases. CDR1 and CDR2 (germline): SGHVS, FNYEAQ. DNA for the CDR3: TGTGCCAGCAGCTTAGAGCAACCAGGACAGGGGATAGGCACCGGGGAGCTGTTTTTT. The encoded protein is CASSLEQPGQGIGTGELFF.

The chain uses TRBV27 and TRBJ1-2; D call uncertain. The V end lost 6 bases, the J end lost 8 bases, and 19 bases lay between the germline ends. Germline CDR1 reads MNHEY; CDR2 reads SMNVEV (reference sequence). The CDR3 spans 14 residues. For the CDR3, the DNA is TGTGCCAGCAGATACTATAGTGATGGATACGGCTACACCTTC. Encoded protein: CASRYYSDGYGYTF.

The CDR3 nucleotides read TGTGCCAGCAGCTTTAGCGGGGGGGCAGCCGGGGAGCTGTTTTTT. This sequence encodes CASSFSGGAAGELFF. The chain carries TRBV5-6 and TRBJ2-2, with TRBD2 identical over 11 bases. The CDR3 contains 15 residues. The junction had 3 bases not matched to a gene; V was cut back by 2 bases and J by 6 bases. CDR1 and CDR2 (germline): SGHDT, YYEEEE.

The chain uses TRBV7-3 and TRBJ2-1; D ambiguous. Germline CDR1 reads SGHTA; CDR2 reads FQGTGA. This CDR3 region has 12 residues. V lost 4 bases to trimming and J lost 8 bases, with 9 bases between them. The chain's CDR3 is CASSSGSHEQFF. The CDR3 nucleotides read TGTGCCAGCAGCTCCGGGTCCCATGAGCAGTTCTTC.

CDR3 coding DNA: TGTGCCAGCAGCTTAGAAAGGACAGGCACCTACGAGCAGTACTTC. Translation gives CASSLERTGTYEQYF. The chain carries TRBV11-1 and TRBJ2-7, with 7 bases fitting TRBD1. V was clipped by 1 base and J by 2 bases; unmatched bases: 5. CDR3 length: 15 residues. Germline V lookup: CDR1 SGHAT, CDR2 FQDESV (reference sequence).

This clone was seen a few times. The chain carries TRBV5-1 and TRBJ2-3, with TRBD2 matching over 12 bases. The germline V gene encodes CDR1 SGHRS and CDR2 YFSETQ. J gave up 3 bases and V 7 bases, and 9 bases lay outside the gene matches. The CDR3 spans 16 residues. DNA of the CDR3: TGCGCCAGCGGACTAGCGGGGCGGGGGGAGACAGATACGCAGTATTTT. Its protein is CASGLAGRGETDTQYF.

The chain is built from TRBV5-4 and TRBJ1-1; D is possibly TRBD1 (5 bases). CDR3 length: 14 residues. Trimming took off 4 bases at V and 4 bases at J, with 14 bases between the two ends. Germline V gene sequence: CDR1 SGHNT, CDR2 YYREEE (reference sequence). In DNA, the CDR3 is TGTGCCAGCAGCGCCAGGGTTGCGGTCACTGAAGCTTTCTTT. Residues: CASSARVAVTEAFF.

The rearrangement uses TRBV30 and TRBJ1-1, with TRBD1 as a possible D gene (5 bases). The CDR3 covers 15 residues. V lost 6 bases, J lost 1 base, and 18 bases lay in between. Germline CDR1 and CDR2: GTSNPN and SVGIG (reference sequence). The CDR3: CACSGTPAGNTEAFF. Written as DNA, the CDR3 is TGTGCCTGTAGCGGGACTCCGGCGGGGAACACTGAAGCTTTCTTT.

V gene TRBV6-1 combines with J gene TRBJ1-2, with a tentative D call TRBD1 (6 bases). CDR3 size: 14 residues. Germline assignment: CDR1 MNHNS and CDR2 SASEGT. V gave up 0 bases and J gave up 7 bases, with 12 bases separating them. The CDR3: CASSEAYFRGGYTF. The CDR3 DNA sequence: TGTGCCAGCAGTGAAGCGTATTTCAGGGGTGGCTACACCTTC.

This clone was counted between two and nine times. CDR3 DNA sequence: TGTGCCAGCAGTCAGACTAGCGGGACTTCTTACGAGCAGTACTTC. It codes for CASSQTSGTSYEQYF. V gene TRBV6-2 or TRBV6-3 combines with J gene TRBJ2-7; 11 positions match TRBD2. This CDR3 has 15 residues. Germline V CDR1 and CDR2: MNHEY, SVGEGT. The V gene end was trimmed by 5 bases and the J gene end by 4 bases; junction bases not matched to a gene: 7.

CDR3 residues: CSVDRVLELEAFF. CDR3 nucleotides: TGCAGCGTCGACAGGGTCTTGGAACTTGAAGCTTTCTTT. The genes are TRBV29-1 and TRBJ1-1; 7 positions agree with TRBD1. This CDR3 is built from 13 residues. CDR1 SQVTM and CDR2 ANQGSEA come from the germline V gene. V lost 6 bases and J lost 7; bases outside the gene matches: 11.

The chain has TRBV5-3 and TRBJ2-7; 10 bases fit TRBD1. TRBV5-3 is marked as an open reading frame, function uncertain. The CDR3 consists of 16 residues. Unmatched junction bases numbered 11, after V lost 0 bases and J lost 8 bases. The CDR3 protein is CARSLVPGQGNFQQYF. In DNA form, the CDR3 reads TGTGCCAGAAGCTTGGTTCCGGGACAGGGGAACTTCCAGCAGTACTTC.

The chain carries TRBV27 and TRBJ2-3; 12 bases fit TRBD2. J was trimmed by 2 bases and V by 4 bases; bases with no gene match: 7. This CDR3 is 17 amino acids long. Germline V gene sequence: CDR1 MNHEY, CDR2 SMNVEV (reference sequence). The CDR3 loop reads CASSSLTSGGPTDTQYF. In DNA form, the CDR3 reads TGTGCCAGCAGTTCACTGACTAGCGGGGGTCCCACAGATACGCAGTATTTT.

The J gene is TRBJ2-3, the V gene TRBV10-3; the match to TRBD2 covers 7 bases. With V trimmed by 4 bases and J by 14 bases, 18 bases remained unmatched. The germline V gene encodes CDR1 ENHRY and CDR2 SYGVKD. This CDR3 spans 15 amino acids. The DNA for the CDR3 is TGTGCCATCAGTGGTACCTCTAGTCGGGGCGGGAGAACGTATTTT. Its translation is CAISGTSSRGGRTYF.

The chain joins TRBV18 to TRBJ2-7; TRBD2 matches at 8 bases. Germline lookup yields CDR1 KGHSH and CDR2 LQKENI. The length of the CDR3 is 15 residues. The junction had 9 bases not matched to a gene; V was cut back by 6 bases and J by 2 bases. CDR3 sequence: CASSATSASTYEQYF. In DNA form, the CDR3 reads TGTGCCAGCTCGGCGACTAGCGCAAGCACCTACGAGCAGTACTTC.

This chain links TRBV7-3 with TRBJ2-1; 9 bases align to TRBD2. Unmatched junction bases numbered 7, after V lost 7 bases and J lost 0 bases. CDR1 SGHTA and CDR2 FQGTGA come from the germline V gene. The CDR3 length is 16 residues. This CDR3 reads CASTISGSASYNEQFF. CDR3 sequence (DNA): TGTGCCAGCACCATTAGCGGGAGTGCCTCCTACAATGAGCAGTTCTTC.

This chain links TRBV2 with TRBJ1-5, with 9 bases identical to TRBD1. This CDR3 spans 13 amino acids. J gave up 6 bases and V 10 bases, and 7 bases lay outside the gene matches. Looked up from germline, CDR1 is SNHLY and CDR2 is FYNNEI. The CDR3 bases are TGTGCCACCGGACAGGGGAGAGCTCAGCCCCAGCATTTT. Translating it yields CATGQGRAQPQHF. Using reference TRBV2 and TRBJ1-5 for the parts outside the CDR3, the full variable domain is EPEVTQTPSHQVTQMGQEVILRCVPISNHLYFYWYRQILGQKVEFLVSFYNNEISEKSEIFDDQFSVERPDGSNFTLKIRSTKLEDSAMYFCATGQGRAQPQHFGDGTRLSIL.

The chain employs TRBV3-1 (or the pseudogene TRBV3-2) and TRBJ2-2, with 8 bases that match TRBD2. The CDR3 is made up of 14 amino acids. V was pared by 8 bases and J by 2 bases, with 4 bases of the junction left unmatched. Germline assignment: CDR1 LGHDT and CDR2 YNNKEL (reference sequence). The CDR3 region is CASDGGVNTGELFF. DNA of the CDR3: TGTGCCAGCGACGGGGGGGTAAACACCGGGGAGCTGTTTTTT.

V is TRBV15 and J is TRBJ2-5; 10 nucleotides line up with TRBD2. The germline CDR1 and CDR2 sequences are LNHNV and YYDKDF (reference sequence). The J segment lost 5 bases and the V segment lost 5 bases, leaving 14 bases of the junction unmatched. This CDR3 comprises 17 residues. CDR3 protein: CATSSPLVAGGLETQYF. CDR3 DNA sequence: TGTGCCACCAGCTCCCCCTTAGTAGCGGGGGGCCTGGAGACCCAGTACTTC.

The chain has TRBV10-3 and TRBJ2-7; the D is unclear. The CDR3 is 14 residues long. The germline gives CDR1 ENHRY, CDR2 SYGVKD. Trimming removed 10 bases at V and 0 bases at J, with 16 bases between. The DNA of the CDR3 is TGTGCCACCACTCGATCTACTTACTCCTACGAGCAGTACTTC. Protein product: CATTRSTYSYEQYF.

The chain carries TRBV6-2 or TRBV6-3 and TRBJ1-1; TRBD1 matches 8 bases. The CDR3 has 12 residues. The V gene end was trimmed by 6 bases and the J gene end by 9 bases; junction bases not matched to a gene: 6. CDR1 and CDR2 (germline): MNHEY, SVGEGT. The CDR3 coding sequence is TGTGCCAGCAGCCAGACAGGGGCGAAAGCTTTCTTT. The encoded protein is CASSQTGAKAFF.

This clone was detected once. The V and J genes are TRBV19 and TRBJ1-1; possible D gene TRBD1, 5 bases. The V gene's germline CDR1 is LNHDA and CDR2 SQIVND (reference sequence). The CDR3 consists of 13 residues. V was pared by 10 bases and J by 2 bases, with 14 bases between. The CDR3 loop reads CAISREVNTEAFF. The CDR3 bases are TGTGCCATTTCCAGGGAGGTAAACACTGAAGCTTTCTTT.

V and J are TRBV28 and TRBJ1-1; D gene uncertain. This CDR3 has 12 residues. V was trimmed by 6 bases and J by 3 bases, leaving 8 bases between them. Germline V gene sequence: CDR1 MDHEN, CDR2 SYDVKM. CDR3 sequence: CASSQTDTEAFF. CDR3 nucleotide sequence: TGTGCCAGCAGCCAAACAGACACTGAAGCTTTCTTT. Complete variable domain (other parts from reference TRBV28 and TRBJ1-1): DVKVTQSSRYLVKRTGEKVFLECVQDMDHENMFWYRQDPGLGLRLIYFSYDVKMKEKGDIPEGYSVSREKKERFSLILESASTNQTSMYLCASSQTDTEAFFGQGTRLTVV.

The gene calls are TRBV5-4 and TRBJ2-5, with D perhaps TRBD1 (6 bases). Germline CDR1 is SGHNT and CDR2 is YYREEE (reference sequence). CDR3 length equals 14 residues. V lost 5 bases to trimming and J lost 5 bases, with 16 bases between them. The CDR3 sequence: CASSPSGVGETQYF. The CDR3 DNA reads as TGTGCCAGCAGTCCATCAGGGGTAGGGGAGACCCAGTACTTC.

This clone turned up a few times. The V call is TRBV5-1, the J call TRBJ2-5; possible D gene TRBD1, 5 bases. V was clipped by 0 bases and J by 0 bases, with 9 bases between them. Germline V gives CDR1 SGHRS, CDR2 YFSETQ. This CDR3 is built from 15 residues. The CDR3 sequence: CASSLAGADQETQYF. The CDR3 bases are TGCGCCAGCAGCTTGGCTGGGGCGGACCAAGAGACCCAGTACTTC.

This rearrangement joins TRBV6-6 to TRBJ2-7; 8 bases match TRBD1. CDR1 and CDR2 from the germline V gene are MNHNY and SVGAGI (reference sequence). The CDR3 covers 14 residues. The ends lost 7 bases at V and 4 bases at J; junction bases unmatched: 9. The CDR3, as DNA: TGTGCCAGCAAGGTCGGTCAGGGGGCTTACGAGCAGTACTTC. Protein sequence: CASKVGQGAYEQYF.